This record concerns one T cell receptor (beta chain) sequence. Its cognate antigen has yet to be identified. No base quality values were provided; no much bigger clone lies one nucleotide off. V ends up 2 bases short and J 6 bases short, with an unmatched junction base count of 6. The germline V gene gives CDR1 as LGHNA and CDR2 as YSLEER. The CDR3, from cysteine to phenylalanine, totals 14 residues. The retained sequence is limited to the CDR3, 42 bases, with the frame set at the first base. These data belong to a study of control samples from healthy donors and cancer patients (dated by TCRdb to 2018 to 2021). To prepare the library, the immunoSEQ multiplex PCR assay was applied. As stored in TCRdb, this immuneACCESS dataset retains in-frame rearrangements with V and J assigned. A fraction of the clones does not appear; measured against another copy, unresolved V genes explain less than half of the discrepancy, and the remainder lacks a known reason. The sample records roughly 450,000 clones, about 93% of which are singletons. The ten largest clones capture around 6.5% of the sample.

The TCR was taken from a man between 35 and 55 years old with head and neck cancer. The sample taken for sequencing was PBMCs. This receptor chain uses TRBV4-3 and TRBJ1-2, with TRBD1 matching 7 junction bases. The CDR3 protein: CASSQITQGDGYTF. The nucleotides read TGCGCCAGCAGCCAAATTACGCAGGGGGATGGCTACACCTTC.